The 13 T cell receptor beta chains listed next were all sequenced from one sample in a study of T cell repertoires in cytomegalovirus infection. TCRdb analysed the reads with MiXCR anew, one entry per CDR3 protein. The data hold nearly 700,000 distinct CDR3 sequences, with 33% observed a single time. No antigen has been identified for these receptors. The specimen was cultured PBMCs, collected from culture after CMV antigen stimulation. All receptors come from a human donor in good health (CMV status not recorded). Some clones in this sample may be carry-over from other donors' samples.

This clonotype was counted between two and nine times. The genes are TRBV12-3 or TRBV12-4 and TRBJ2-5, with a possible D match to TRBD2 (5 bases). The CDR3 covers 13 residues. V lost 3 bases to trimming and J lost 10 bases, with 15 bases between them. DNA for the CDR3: TGTGCCAGCAGTTTCTCCCTCCCGGGATACCAGTACTTC. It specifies CASSFSLPGYQYF.

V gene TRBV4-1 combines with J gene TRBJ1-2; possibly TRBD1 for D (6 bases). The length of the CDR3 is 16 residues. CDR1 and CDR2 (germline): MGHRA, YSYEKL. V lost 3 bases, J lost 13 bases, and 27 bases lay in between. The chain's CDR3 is CASSHTPRGAQKKFTF. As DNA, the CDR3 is TGCGCCAGCAGCCATACACCACGGGGGGCGCAAAAAAAGTTCACCTTC.

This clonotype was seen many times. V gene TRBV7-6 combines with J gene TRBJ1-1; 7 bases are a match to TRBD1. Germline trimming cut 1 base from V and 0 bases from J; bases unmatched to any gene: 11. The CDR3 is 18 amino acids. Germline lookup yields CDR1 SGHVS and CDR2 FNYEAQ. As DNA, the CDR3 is TGTGCCAGCAGCTTAGTGTTCCCTGGGACAGCGATGAACACTGAAGCTTTCTTT. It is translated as CASSLVFPGTAMNTEAFF.

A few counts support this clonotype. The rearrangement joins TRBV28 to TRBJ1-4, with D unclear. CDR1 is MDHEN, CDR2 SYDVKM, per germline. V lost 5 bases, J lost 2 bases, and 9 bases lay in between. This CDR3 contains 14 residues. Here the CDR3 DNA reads TGTGCCAGCAGTCCCGCTGGGACTAATGAAAAACTGTTTTTT. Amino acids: CASSPAGTNEKLFF.

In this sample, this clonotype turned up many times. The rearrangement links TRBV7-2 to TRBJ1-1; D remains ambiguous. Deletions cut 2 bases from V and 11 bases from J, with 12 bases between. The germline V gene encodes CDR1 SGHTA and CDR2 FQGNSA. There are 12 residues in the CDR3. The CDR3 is CASSLNSGGAFF. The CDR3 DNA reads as TGTGCCAGCAGCTTAAACAGCGGTGGGGCTTTCTTT.

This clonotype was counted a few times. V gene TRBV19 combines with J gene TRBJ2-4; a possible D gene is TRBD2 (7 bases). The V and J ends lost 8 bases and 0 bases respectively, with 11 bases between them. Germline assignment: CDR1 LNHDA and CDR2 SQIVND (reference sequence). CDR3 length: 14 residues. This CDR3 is CASGGGLAKNIQYF. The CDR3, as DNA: TGTGCCAGTGGCGGGGGCCTAGCCAAAAACATTCAGTACTTC.

This CDR3 is CASSPGRVTQYF. The CDR3 DNA reads as TGTGCCAGCAGTCCTGGCCGAGTCACGCAGTATTTT. The genes are TRBV12-3 or TRBV12-4 and TRBJ2-3; no firm D call. V was shortened by 5 bases and J by 9 bases, with 12 bases between the two germline ends. CDR3 size: 12 residues.

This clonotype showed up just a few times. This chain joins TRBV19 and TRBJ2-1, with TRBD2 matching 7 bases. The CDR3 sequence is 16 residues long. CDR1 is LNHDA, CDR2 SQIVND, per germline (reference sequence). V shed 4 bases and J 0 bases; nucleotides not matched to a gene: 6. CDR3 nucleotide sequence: TGTGCCAGTAGTAAGGGTTCTAGCGGCTCCTACAATGAGCAGTTCTTC. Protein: CASSKGSSGSYNEQFF.

CDR3: CASSLGGRVTQYF. The CDR3 coding sequence is TGTGCCAGCAGCTTAGGGGGGCGAGTGACCCAGTACTTC. The chain combines TRBV7-2 with TRBJ2-5; perhaps TRBD1 as D (6 bases). Deletions cut 1 base from V and 7 bases from J, with 10 bases between. This CDR3 has 13 amino acids. The germline V gene has CDR1 SGHTA and CDR2 FQGNSA.

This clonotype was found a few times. The CDR3 sequence is CASTEGGTDTQYF. CDR3 sequence (DNA): TGTGCCAGCACCGAGGGGGGCACAGATACGCAGTATTTT. The chain joins TRBV28 to TRBJ2-3; the D gene is possibly TRBD1 (6 bases). V lost 7 bases to trimming and J lost 1 base, with 9 bases between them. The CDR3 covers 13 residues. The germline CDR1 and CDR2 sequences are MDHEN and SYDVKM.

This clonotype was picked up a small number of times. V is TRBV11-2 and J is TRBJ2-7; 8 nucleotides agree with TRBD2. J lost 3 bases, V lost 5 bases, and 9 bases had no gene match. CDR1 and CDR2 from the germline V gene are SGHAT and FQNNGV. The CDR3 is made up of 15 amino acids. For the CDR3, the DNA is TGTGCCAGCAGCCCCGCGGGAGGCTCCTTCTACGAGCAGTACTTC. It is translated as CASSPAGGSFYEQYF.

CDR3 nucleotides: TGTGCCAGCAGCTTAGGCGGACAGGGTGGGTACTACGAGCAGTACTTC. Translated: CASSLGGQGGYYEQYF. The genes are TRBV7-3 and TRBJ2-7; TRBD1 aligns across 8 bases. Per the germline V gene, CDR1 is SGHTA and CDR2 is FQGTGA. J lost 3 bases, V lost 2 bases, and 9 bases had no gene match. The CDR3 sequence is 16 residues long. The full variable domain, rest sourced from reference TRBV7-3 and TRBJ2-7, is GAGVSQTPSNKVTEKGKYVELRCDPISGHTALYWYRQSLGQGPEFLIYFQGTGAADDSGLPNDRFFAVRPEGSVSTLKIQRTERGDSAVYLCASSLGGQGGYYEQYFGPGTRLTVT.

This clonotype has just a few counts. DNA for the CDR3: TGTGCCACCCGAGGGGCGGAGAACGAAAAACTGTTTTTT. Its translation: CATRGAENEKLFF. The V and J genes are TRBV24-1 and TRBJ1-4, with a tentative D call TRBD1 (5 bases). V was pared by 9 bases and J by 8 bases, with 15 bases between. In germline, CDR1 is KGHDR, CDR2 SFDVKD. The CDR3 consists of 13 residues.